Each of the 30 T cell receptor beta chains below was sequenced from the same sample in a study of cytomegalovirus exposure and HLA in healthy donors. Both 60 Vbeta primers and 13 Jbeta primers went into the PCR. Assay used: immunoSEQ multiplex PCR; TCRdb lists only in-frame clones, some missing. Seen here are 150,000 to 200,000 clones, less than 85% observed once, and the top ten hold 0.6% to 0.7%. The sample comprised PBMCs. The receptors come from a boy younger than 18 in good health and CMV-seronegative.

The chain couples TRBV6-1 to TRBJ1-3, with 7 bases fitting TRBD1. J gave up 2 bases and V 3 bases, and 10 bases lay outside the gene matches. CDR1 MNHNS and CDR2 SASEGT come from the germline V gene. CDR3 size: 17 residues. The CDR3 DNA reads TGTGCCAGCAGTGAGGGGGTAGGAGGGACAGCTGGAAACACCATATATTTT. Its protein product is CASSEGVGGTAGNTIYF.

This clone was seen a handful of times. The CDR3, as DNA: TGTGCCAGCAGCTCCGGTCGACAGGGGGCAGAGACCCAGTACTTC. Encoded protein: CASSSGRQGAETQYF. This chain uses TRBV7-9 with TRBJ2-5, with 10 nucleotides matching TRBD1. J lost 4 bases, V lost 4 bases, and 6 bases had no gene match. CDR1 and CDR2 (germline): SEHNR, FQNEAQ (reference sequence). The CDR3 runs 15 residues.

The chain couples TRBV5-1 to TRBJ2-5; 13 bases are shared with TRBD2. Trimming at V came to 1 base and at J to 4 bases, leaving 4 bases not matched to a gene. The CDR3 has 16 residues. Germline values: CDR1 SGHRS, CDR2 YFSETQ. The CDR3 DNA is TGCGCCAGCAGCTTGACTAGCGGGGGGGCAGGAGAGACCCAGTACTTC. This translates into CASSLTSGGAGETQYF.

J is TRBJ1-2 and V is TRBV2, with 7 bases fitting TRBD1. The V and J ends lost 5 bases and 4 bases, in that order; junction bases with no gene match: 13. The CDR3 totals 16 residues. In germline, CDR1 is SNHLY, CDR2 FYNNEI. CDR3 region: CASSPHQLTGSYGYTF. In nucleotides, the CDR3 is TGTGCCAGCAGTCCCCACCAGCTGACAGGGAGCTATGGCTACACCTTC.

The chain employs TRBV9 and TRBJ2-7; 7 bases align to TRBD2. The CDR3 is 15 amino acids. J was trimmed by 3 bases and V by 3 bases; bases with no gene match: 9. Germline assignment: CDR1 SGDLS and CDR2 YYNGEE. Here the CDR3 DNA reads TGTGCCAGCAGCGGAACCGGGACTATCCACTACGAGCAGTACTTC. Its translation is CASSGTGTIHYEQYF.

This chain links TRBV30 with TRBJ2-7, with 7 bases aligning to TRBD2. Trimming cost V 0 bases and J 6 bases; bases outside gene matches: 5. The CDR3 covers 13 residues. The germline gives CDR1 GTSNPN, CDR2 SVGIG (reference sequence). CDR3 region: CAWSVAGRGEQYF. The CDR3 region has the DNA TGTGCCTGGAGTGTTGCAGGGAGGGGCGAGCAGTACTTC.

The CDR3 protein is CASSALAGGLNTQYF. DNA for the CDR3: TGTGCCAGTAGTGCTCTAGCGGGAGGGTTGAATACGCAGTATTTT. The chain joins TRBV19 to TRBJ2-3, with TRBD2 matching 12 bases. From germline, CDR1 is LNHDA and CDR2 SQIVND (reference sequence). CDR3 length equals 15 residues. V shed 5 bases and J 7 bases; nucleotides not matched to a gene: 7.

The CDR3 region has the DNA TGTGCTAGTGGTCCAACGGGATCAGGAAACACCATATATTTT. Translation: CASGPTGSGNTIYF. The chain recombines TRBV12-5 with TRBJ1-3, with D unclear. The V end was cut by 5 bases, the J end by 4 bases, with 12 bases between. Germline-derived CDR1 and CDR2 are LGHNT and FRNRAP. The length of the CDR3 is 14 residues. The full variable domain, its missing parts supplied by reference TRBV12-5 and TRBJ1-3, is DARVTQTPRHKVTEMGQEVTMRCQPILGHNTVFWYRQTMMQGLELLAYFRNRAPLDDSGMPKDRFSAEMPDATLATLKIQPSEPRDSAVYFCASGPTGSGNTIYFGEGSWLTVV.

The rearrangement joins TRBV7-3 to TRBJ1-1, with D maybe TRBD1 (5 bases). The CDR3 consists of 12 residues. The germline CDR1 and CDR2 sequences are SGHTA and FQGTGA. V was pared by 4 bases and J by 7 bases, with 10 bases between. DNA for the CDR3: TGTGCCAGCAGCTCGGAAAGGGGTGAAGCTTTCTTT. Amino acid sequence: CASSSERGEAFF.

The chain is built from TRBV6-5 and TRBJ2-2; 9 bases are a match to TRBD2. Germline-derived CDR1 and CDR2 are MNHEY and SVGAGI. This CDR3 contains 15 residues. V dropped 6 bases and J dropped 1; count of bases not matched to a gene: 3. CDR3 sequence: CASSSLAGNTGELFF. The CDR3 DNA sequence: TGTGCCAGCAGCTCACTAGCGGGGAACACCGGGGAGCTGTTTTTT.

The rearrangement uses TRBV5-6 and TRBJ2-5, with TRBD1 as a possible D gene (5 bases). Per the germline V gene, CDR1 is SGHDT and CDR2 is YYEEEE. The germline V and J ends were trimmed by 4 bases and 4 bases, with 11 bases remaining between them. This CDR3 has 13 amino acids. The CDR3 nucleotides are TGTGCCAGCAGCGTGAACAGGTTAGAGACCCAGTACTTC. Encoded protein: CASSVNRLETQYF.

J is TRBJ2-1 and V is TRBV5-6; TRBD1 agrees at 9 bases. V gave up 1 base and J gave up 6 bases; unmatched junction bases: 8. The CDR3 consists of 16 residues. The germline V gene has CDR1 SGHDT and CDR2 YYEEEE. CDR3 sequence (DNA): TGTGCCAGCAGCTTGAACAGGGGGCTTGGAGGCAATGAGCAGTTCTTC. It codes for CASSLNRGLGGNEQFF.

J is TRBJ1-6 and V is TRBV5-1; a possible D gene is TRBD1 (6 bases). This CDR3 spans 14 amino acids. Trimming cost V 3 bases and J 10 bases, with 14 bases left between them. From germline, CDR1 is SGHRS and CDR2 YFSETQ. The CDR3 bases are TGCGCCAGCAGCTCGAAACAGGGTGGCTCACCCCTCCACTTT. Amino acids: CASSSKQGGSPLHF.

V gene TRBV19 combines with J gene TRBJ1-1; 10 nucleotides agree with TRBD1. The CDR3 totals 13 residues. J was trimmed by 11 bases and V by 5 bases; bases with no gene match: 8. CDR1 LNHDA and CDR2 SQIVND come from the germline V gene (reference sequence). CDR3 residues: CASSAGTGVPAFF. CDR3 sequence (DNA): TGTGCCAGTAGTGCCGGGACAGGGGTTCCTGCTTTCTTT.

The chain is built from TRBV6-5 and TRBJ1-2, with D perhaps matching TRBD1 (6 bases). The CDR3 spans 13 residues. V gave up 3 bases and J gave up 4 bases, with 9 bases separating them. CDR1 and CDR2 (germline): MNHEY, SVGAGI. CDR3 bases: TGTGCCAGCAGTTATGGACAGTCCTATGGCTACACCTTC. As protein: CASSYGQSYGYTF.

The CDR3 nucleotides read TGCGCCAGCCGCCCGGGACTAGCGTCTTTGGCGGGCAATGAGCAGTTCTTC. Protein product: CASRPGLASLAGNEQFF. The chain recombines TRBV10-2 with TRBJ2-1, with 10 bases matching TRBD2. Germline trimming cut 8 bases from V and 6 bases from J; bases unmatched to any gene: 16. CDR1 is WSHSY, CDR2 SAAADI, per germline. The CDR3 extends over 17 amino acids.

Of note for this clone: This sample also contains other DNA sequences that code for the same CDR3. The chain recombines TRBV7-9 with TRBJ1-5, with D uncertain. The V end lost 1 base, the J end lost 7 bases, and 5 bases lay between the germline ends. Germline V lookup: CDR1 SEHNR, CDR2 FQNEAQ (reference sequence). This CDR3 is 12 amino acids long. CDR3 DNA: TGTGCCAGCAGCTTAGGAGCACAGCCCCAGCATTTT. It codes for CASSLGAQPQHF.

This clone was seen a handful of times. One end of the junction is discordant with germline, which a read error may explain. V is TRBV5-4 and J is TRBJ2-5; 13 nucleotides align to TRBD2. Germline V gene data show CDR1 as SGHNT and CDR2 as YYREEE (reference sequence). The CDR3 runs to 17 residues. CDR3 amino acids: CASSSGLAGKSQETPDF. DNA for the CDR3: TGTGCCAGCAGCTCGGGACTAGCGGGGAAGTCTCAAGAGACCCCGGACTTC. The entire variable domain, with the rest obtained from reference TRBV5-4 and TRBJ2-5, is as follows: ETGVTQSPTHLIKTRGQQVTLRCSSQSGHNTVSWYQQALGQGPQFIFQYYREEENGRGNFPPRFSGLQFPNYSSELNVNALELDDSALYLCASSSGLAGKSQETPDFGPGTRLLVL.

This clone was seen once. This rearrangement joins TRBV9 to TRBJ2-7, with 7 nucleotides matching TRBD1. This CDR3 has 14 residues. Trimming took 3 bases from V and 7 from J; bases not matched to a gene: 10. Germline lookup yields CDR1 SGDLS and CDR2 YYNGEE. The CDR3, as DNA: TGTGCCAGCAGCGGCCGGGACAGTCGCTTAGAGCAGTACTTC. Encoded protein: CASSGRDSRLEQYF.

This rearrangement joins TRBV5-5 to TRBJ2-3; perhaps TRBD1 as D (5 bases). This CDR3 spans 14 amino acids. Germline V gene sequence: CDR1 SGHKS, CDR2 YYEKEE (reference sequence). V shed 5 bases and J shed 2 bases, with 12 bases lying between them. The CDR3 DNA reads TGTGCCAGCAGGCAGACAGCGAACACAGATACGCAGTATTTT. Residues: CASRQTANTDTQYF.

V usage is TRBV7-6 and J usage is TRBJ2-3; D unresolved. V lost 5 bases and J 4 bases, leaving 19 bases between the germline ends. The length of the CDR3 is 16 residues. Germline assignment: CDR1 SGHVS and CDR2 FNYEAQ. The DNA of the CDR3 is TGTGCCAGCAGCAGAGCCGCCCCCCCGATCGCAGATACGCAGTATTTT. Its translation is CASSRAAPPIADTQYF. Together with reference TRBV7-6 and TRBJ2-3, the CDR3 gives the full variable domain: GAGVSQSPRYKVTKRGQDVALRCDPISGHVSLYWYRQALGQGPEFLTYFNYEAQQDKSGLPNDRFSAERPEGSISTLTIQRTEQRDSAMYRCASSRAAPPIADTQYFGPGTRLTVL.

This chain connects TRBV7-2 to TRBJ2-1; TRBD2 matches at 10 bases. This CDR3 spans 16 amino acids. V gave up 1 base and J gave up 7 bases; unmatched junction bases: 7. The germline V gene encodes CDR1 SGHTA and CDR2 FQGNSA. As DNA, the CDR3 is TGTGCCAGCAGCTTAGTGGCTAGCGGGAGTTCTAATGAGCAGTTCTTC. It is translated as CASSLVASGSSNEQFF.

The rearrangement links TRBV6-6 to TRBJ1-2; D unclear. Trimming stripped 8 bases from V and 1 base from J, with 17 bases between. The CDR3 is made up of 15 amino acids. Germline CDR1 MNHNY, CDR2 SVGAGI (reference sequence). CDR3 loop: CASRIQLLLNYGYTF. The CDR3 bases are TGTGCCAGCCGAATACAGCTCCTACTTAACTATGGCTACACCTTC.

The gene calls are TRBV7-2 and TRBJ1-4; D ambiguous. Germline CDR1 reads SGHTA; CDR2 reads FQGNSA. V gave up 5 bases and J gave up 0 bases, with 10 bases separating them. This CDR3 region has 15 residues. The CDR3 coding sequence is TGTGCCAGCAGCCCTTCCGGGACAACTAATGAAAAACTGTTTTTT. Translation: CASSPSGTTNEKLFF.

The V call is TRBV29-1, the J call TRBJ1-6; TRBD1 matches 10 bases. From germline, CDR1 is SQVTM and CDR2 ANQGSEA. The V segment lost 5 bases and the J segment 6 bases; nucleotides outside the gene matches: 1. This CDR3 has 13 residues. The CDR3 nucleotides read TGCAGCGTTTGGGACAGGGGTAATTCACCCCTCCACTTT. This gives the protein CSVWDRGNSPLHF.

J is TRBJ2-1 and V is TRBV6-4, with D tentatively TRBD2 (5 bases). The V end was cut by 5 bases, the J end by 7 bases, with 12 bases between. The germline V gene has CDR1 MRHNA and CDR2 SNTAGT. This CDR3 has 13 amino acids. This chain's CDR3 is CASSQAVSNEQFF. The CDR3 DNA reads TGTGCCAGCAGTCAAGCGGTCTCAAATGAGCAGTTCTTC.

The chain has TRBV29-1 and TRBJ2-3; D might be TRBD2 (6 bases). V lost 5 bases to trimming and J lost 0 bases, with 9 bases between them. Germline CDR1 is SQVTM and CDR2 is ANQGSEA. The CDR3 length is 13 residues. The CDR3 reads CSVMLASTDTQYF. CDR3 sequence (DNA): TGCAGCGTTATGCTAGCGAGCACAGATACGCAGTATTTT.

V and J are TRBV7-9 and TRBJ2-2, with no clear D. The CDR3 covers 13 residues. Germline V gene lookup returns CDR1 SEHNR and CDR2 FQNEAQ (reference sequence). The V end was cut by 7 bases, the J end by 1 base, with 7 bases between. CDR3 DNA sequence: TGTGCCAGCACTGTTTGGAACACCGGGGAGCTGTTTTTT. The encoded protein is CASTVWNTGELFF.

The V gene is TRBV6-5, the J gene TRBJ2-1; 7 bases fit TRBD1. CDR3 size: 11 residues. Losses at the gene ends were 7 bases for V and 9 bases for J; bases not matched to a gene: 3. Germline V lookup: CDR1 MNHEY, CDR2 SVGAGI. Here the CDR3 reads CASIQGFEQFF. The CDR3 bases are TGTGCCAGCATACAGGGGTTTGAGCAGTTCTTC.

This chain uses TRBV7-8 with TRBJ1-2; TRBD1 matches 9 bases. V was clipped by 4 bases and J by 3 bases; unmatched bases: 6. Germline values: CDR1 SGHVS, CDR2 FQNEAQ. This CDR3 contains 15 residues. CDR3 in amino acids: CASSSNRGLDYGYTF. The DNA for the CDR3 is TGTGCCAGCAGCTCTAACAGGGGGCTTGACTATGGCTACACCTTC.